This TCR beta chain was retrieved from a study of cytomegalovirus exposure and HLA in healthy donors (dated by TCRdb to 2015 to 2018). Context from the whole study: According to an earlier analysis of 587 of the donors, 150 million to 200 million T cells yielded roughly 100 million unique TCR beta sequences and approximately 300 Gb of sequence data. Approximately 330 gigabases of sequencing data and approximately 92 million unique TCR sequences made up an early release that covered several hundred HLA-typed donors. Of the roughly 420 genotyped donors, 70% to 90% were placed in the genetic ancestry cluster associated with self-reported Caucasian donors. The study aimed to test whether cataloging public T cell receptors could reveal signatures of past pathogen exposure. The study profiled the T cell repertoires of under 700 subjects by immunosequencing and related them to cytomegalovirus serostatus. A separate validation cohort of over a hundred different subjects was used in addition to the roughly 640-subject first cohort. To predict cytomegalovirus infection status, the study brought together high-throughput TCR immunosequencing, statistical association of individual TCRs with disease status, and machine learning. A later analysis re-examined previously published TCR beta repertoires from more than 600 donors and added high-resolution HLA genotyping to investigate patterns of TCR occurrence. The later analysis used no new phenotypic data to find candidate immune exposures, relying instead on TCR beta sequences and their occurrence across donors. In an earlier analysis of 587 of the donors, high-throughput TCR beta sequencing was used to judge whether each TCR beta V gene segment behaved as functional or pseudogenic. Alongside the repertoire data, information on donor age, sex, ethnicity and CMV serostatus was compiled. A later genetic analysis used genome-wide SNP genotypes for about 55% of the 666 donors, treating that subset as a discovery cohort. All discovery cohort repertoires had been generated using a single sequencing platform. Class I and class II HLA loci were covered by the typing at four-digit resolution. Typing coverage differed by locus: A, B, C, DRB1 and DQB1 were typed in about 629-640 donors, DQA1 in 500 to 550, DPA1 in 600 to 610, and DPB1 in 472. About five DR-DQ haplotypes were treated as single units for association and clustering because of strong linkage in the cohort. Among over 350 genotyped donors of the cohort, an average of approximately 230,000 unique TCR beta nucleotide sequences were sequenced per donor, approximately 20% of them non-productive.

The cohort comprised several hundred healthy bone marrow donors. At the time of sampling, all cohort members were nominally healthy, though unrecorded immune exposures were likely present. The donor tested CMV seropositive, placing the donor among the roughly 300 seropositive members of the cohort. A peripheral blood sample was collected from each donor, and TCR beta sequencing was performed on peripheral blood mononuclear cells. The Qiagen DNeasy Blood Extraction Kit was used to extract genomic DNA from the blood cell samples. This clone has a handful of counts. Its antigen target is currently unknown. Base-call qualities are not available, and no considerably larger clone is one nucleotide away. Paper-wide results and their limitations: When HLA alleles, especially DR and DQ, strongly co-occurred, attributing TCR associations to individual alleles was difficult. According to the authors, the approach could potentially be generalized to other disease states and immunological phenotypes. In vitro tests confirmed that three of the cytomegalovirus-associated TCR beta chains recognize cytomegalovirus antigens. Sequencing depth was assumed to be roughly uniform across donors in the presence/absence analyses, though that assumption may not hold. Compared with the approximately 670-donor mean, donors in an Asian-associated ancestry cluster had fewer N-insertions in productive TCRs, according to a later genetic analysis. In both the original and validation cohorts, the classifier was reported to diagnose cytomegalovirus status with high specificity and sensitivity. The 87-base-pair reads could not distinguish some IMGT-functional V segments, including TRBV6-2 and TRBV6-3, so those segments were excluded. A further reported finding was that TCR beta sequences accurately predicted the HLA-A and HLA-B alleles for most subjects in the first cohort. HLA typing was unavailable for some donors at each locus, so association tests used only the typed subset. Correlated functional status among segregating V segments might reflect linkage disequilibrium, but an unknown experimental factor could not be ruled out. The cohort was sequenced for TCR beta chains only, and without alpha or paired-chain data the features that could be detected were limited. According to a later analysis, most CMV-associated TCR beta chains appeared to be HLA-restricted, and the HLA associations seemed to be driven largely by CMV exposure. According to a later analysis, parvovirus B19, influenza, CMV and Epstein-Barr virus appeared linked to several top co-occurrence clusters. While some public TCRs were present in many individuals, most TCR sequences turned up only very rarely across donors. A later analysis found that HLA-associated TCR beta chains were more clonally expanded and had lower generation probabilities than equally common non-associated chains. In a later genetic analysis, a missense DCLRE1C variant was associated with V-gene and J-gene trimming of TCR beta chains, and the association was replicated in an independent cohort. CMV serostatus was the only immune exposure information available for the cohort. A group of highly shared sequence variants was considered likely to be a technical artifact of the sequencing pipeline. Approximately 18 rarely observed V segments, including chromosome 9 orphons, were excluded from the earlier analysis of approximately 500 of the donors because counts were too low. Specific HLA alleles were associated with roughly 16,000 TCR beta sequences at a false discovery rate of 0.05 in a later analysis. In the study, 150 to 200 TCR beta chains were listed as associated with cytomegalovirus. In an earlier analysis of approximately 590 of the donors, most TCR beta V segments appeared in productive rearrangements about 87% or about 30% of the time, broadly matching IMGT annotations. In a later analysis, TCR association rates were found to vary across HLA loci, with the most associated TCRs seen for DRB1 alleles and the fewest for HLA-C alleles.

In the germline V gene, CDR1 corresponds to LGHNA and CDR2 to YSLEER. There are 13 amino acids in the CDR3, from cysteine to phenylalanine inclusive. Just the 39-base CDR3 DNA is kept, in frame starting at base 1. A distance of 6 bases separates the germline ends of V and J, which lose 0 bases and 9 bases respectively. Library preparation used the immunoSEQ multiplex PCR assay. The multiplex PCR relied on a mix of 60 forward primers for TCR Vbeta segments and 13 reverse primers for TCR Jbeta segments. A multiplex PCR assay on genomic DNA amplified the CDR3 region of rearranged TCR beta genes. Amplified TCR beta libraries were sequenced as 87-base-pair reads on the Illumina HiSeq System. As for the authors' bioinformatics: In a later analysis, tens of millions of unique TCR beta chains were counted across the roughly 700 repertoires, and roughly 11 million of these chains were shared by at least two donors. A nearest-neighbor algorithm error-corrected the raw reads and collapsed the reads into unique sequences, merging closely related sequences to remove PCR and sequencing errors. V, D and J gene segments were assigned by aligning CDR3 sequences to IMGT reference sequences. For a sequence to be retained, at least a six-nucleotide match to both a V gene segment and a J gene segment was required. A rearrangement was called productive if the CDR3 had no stop codons and remained in frame with V and J, and every other rearrangement was called non-productive. Following IMGT convention, CDR3 was defined as the stretch from the second conserved V-encoded cysteine up to the conserved J-encoded phenylalanine. The earlier analysis of fewer than 750 of the donors excluded sequences that lacked an unambiguous match to a single V gene segment. In an earlier analysis of 450 to 750 of the donors, a V segment was called functional when productive rearrangements were above 56.7%, and segregating when the standard deviation between donors exceeded 5%. A statistical classification framework was built to diagnose cytomegalovirus status from the catalog of TCR beta chain sequences. In a later analysis, V and J genes were assigned by comparing TCR nucleotide sequences against IMGT/GENE-DB human TR gene sequences. Using the TCRdist pipeline, a later analysis assigned CDR3 sequences along with most-parsimonious VDJ recombination scenarios. In a later analysis, every TCR beta chain was defined by the combination of its CDR3 amino acid sequence and its V-gene family, and reads without a unique V-gene family were dropped. In a later analysis, approximately 640 highly shared, low-generation-probability nucleotide sequences were removed to address suspected cross-contamination and a sequencing artifact. For each public chain, a later analysis derived a clonal expansion index from normalized ranks of inferred template counts within each repertoire. A later analysis computed generation probabilities with a VDJ recombination model fitted to out-of-frame rearrangements, and checked the results against IGoR. In a later analysis, TCR-TCR, TCR-HLA and TCR-CMV co-occurrence was scored with hypergeometric tests, and a repertoire-size bias correction was applied to TCR pairs. To estimate false discovery rates, a later analysis permuted the HLA or CMV assignments 20 times. A later analysis grouped co-occurring TCRs with DBSCAN, adding TCRdist sequence similarity when clustering within HLA-allele-positive subsets. Repertoires with fewer than 30,000 or more than 120,000 public chains, plus five repertoires with anomalous nucleotide sharing, were excluded from co-occurrence clustering. TCRdb's version of the immuneACCESS table is confined to in-frame rearrangements and falls short of the full clone set. An unresolved V gene accounts for under half of the shortfall where checked; the remainder is of unknown origin. Clone size and the V and J calls come from that table; the DNA yielded D and trimming. The sample has around 200,000 clones on record, around 80% of them singletons. The ten top clones hold 3.5% to 5% of the sample.

This TCR was sampled from a woman aged 25 to 39 in good health and CMV-seropositive. The rearrangement combines TRBV4-3 with TRBJ1-6, with no confidently assigned D gene. The sequenced material came from PBMCs. The CDR3 sequence is CASSQEKASPLHF. Read as DNA, the sequence is TGCGCCAGCAGCCAAGAGAAAGCTTCACCCCTCCACTTT.